This note documents a single TCR beta chain sequence. What it binds is unknown. A read error is possible here, since a much larger clone lies one base away. The entry originates in a study of T cell repertoires in cytomegalovirus infection. Study-wide background: Public TCR beta signatures provided an indication of both CMV infection and a matching HLA type. General study findings and limits: The study found HLA-C-restricted CMV-specific TCR beta clonotypes dominating the ex vivo response. Cumulative frequency of public TCR beta families picked out carriers of CMV plus the relevant HLA.

TCRdb reprocessed the reads with MiXCR, giving one entry per CDR3 protein. Of approximately 990,000 distinct CDR3 sequences in the sample, roughly 30% were seen once. The sequencing used cultured CD8+ T cells from PBMCs, collected from culture after CMV antigen stimulation. The receptor was isolated from a human donor in good health (CMV status not recorded). Some clones in this sample may be carry-over from other donors' samples.

The CDR3 loop is CASSLGGQGTYEQYF. CDR3 DNA: TGTGCCAGCAGCTTAGGGGGACAGGGGACCTACGAGCAGTACTTC. V usage is TRBV7-8 and J usage is TRBJ2-7, with 10 bases that match TRBD1. The germline CDR1 and CDR2 sequences are SGHVS and FQNEAQ. The CDR3 has 15 residues. V was clipped by 1 base and J by 2 bases; unmatched bases: 2. Full variable domain (missing parts from reference TRBV7-8 and TRBJ2-7): GAGVSQSPRYKVAKRGQDVALRCDPISGHVSLFWYQQALGQGPEFLTYFQNEAQLDKSGLPSDRFFAERPEGSVSTLKIQRTQQEDSAVYLCASSLGGQGTYEQYFGPGTRLTVT.